The 15 T cell receptor beta chains given below trace back to one sample, sequenced in a study of early T cells in non-severe SARS-CoV-2 infection. Via MiXCR, TCRdb re-called the 5' RACE reads, giving one row per CDR3 protein. The sample holds about 48,000 distinct CDR3 sequences, approximately 5.7% seen once. The sequencing used whole blood, collected at baseline. The source is an adult who was a healthcare worker with PCR-confirmed SARS-CoV-2 infection or an uninfected control (not recorded which).

The chain's CDR3 is CASSTRQGARDEQFF. The CDR3 DNA is TGTGCCAGCAGTACCCGACAGGGGGCGAGGGATGAGCAGTTCTTC. V usage is TRBV28 and J usage is TRBJ2-1, with 10 bases matching TRBD1. The V gene end was trimmed by 5 bases and the J gene end by 8 bases; junction bases not matched to a gene: 9. Germline V gene data show CDR1 as MDHEN and CDR2 as SYDVKM. The CDR3 covers 15 residues.

This clonotype was seen only a few times. J is TRBJ2-1 and V is TRBV5-5, with a possible D match to TRBD2 (6 bases). The length of the CDR3 is 15 residues. Germline V lookup: CDR1 SGHKS, CDR2 YYEKEE (reference sequence). Trimming removed 0 bases at V and 7 bases at J, with 14 bases between. The CDR3 DNA follows: TGTGCCAGCAGCTTGGTACTAGCAGGACTAAATGAGCAGTTCTTC. Translation gives CASSLVLAGLNEQFF.

The table lists this clonotype with many counts. The rearrangement uses TRBV7-3 and TRBJ2-3; no definite D call. The length of the CDR3 is 14 residues. Germline-derived CDR1 and CDR2 are SGHTA and FQGTGA. V was trimmed by 6 bases and J by 1 base, leaving 11 bases between them. The CDR3 coding sequence is TGTGCCAGCAGTCGCGGAGAGGGCACAGATACGCAGTATTTT. Translating it yields CASSRGEGTDTQYF.

This clonotype has more than one count but fewer than ten. DNA of the CDR3: TGTGCCAGCATAAGCGGGAGTACCTCCTACGAGCAGTACTTC. Protein sequence: CASISGSTSYEQYF. The chain combines TRBV2 with TRBJ2-7; 8 bases fit TRBD2. V shed 7 bases and J 0 bases; nucleotides not matched to a gene: 5. The CDR3 extends over 14 amino acids. Germline-derived CDR1 and CDR2 are SNHLY and FYNNEI.

This clonotype was recorded a few times. CDR3 sequence: CASSRAASVNEQFF. The CDR3 DNA sequence: TGTGCCAGCAGCCGGGCGGCTAGCGTCAATGAGCAGTTCTTC. The chain is built from TRBV12-3 or TRBV12-4 and TRBJ2-1, with D maybe TRBD2 (6 bases). Trimming cost V 6 bases and J 6 bases, with 15 bases left between them. The CDR3 is 14 amino acids.

This clonotype was seen at least ten times. The chain uses TRBV20-1 and TRBJ2-7; TRBD2 might be the D (6 bases). The CDR3 extends over 11 amino acids. Between the trimmed V and J ends, which lost 6 bases and 4 bases, there was a span of 10 bases. From germline, CDR1 is DFQATT and CDR2 SNEGSKA (reference sequence). CDR3 sequence reads: CSARTNYEQYF. Written as DNA, the CDR3 is TGCAGTGCCAGGACTAATTACGAGCAGTACTTC.

This clonotype was observed a handful of times. At one end, the junction sequence differs from germline, possibly due to a read error. This rearrangement joins TRBV5-1 to TRBJ2-1, with 7 bases identical to TRBD2. This CDR3 spans 17 amino acids. The germline CDR1 and CDR2 sequences are SGHRS and YFSETQ. The CDR3 DNA reads as TGCGCCAGCAGCTTGGGTTCTAGCGGCATCTCCTACAATGAGCAGCTCTTC. It yields the protein CASSLGSSGISYNEQLF.

In this sample, this clonotype turned up a few times. This chain uses TRBV9 with TRBJ2-2; D is unresolved. Germline assignment: CDR1 SGDLS and CDR2 YYNGEE. This CDR3 contains 15 residues. Trimming left V 0 bases short and J 2 bases short, with 8 bases between. For the CDR3, the DNA is TGTGCCAGCAGCGTAGGGCCAGAAAACACCGGGGAGCTGTTTTTT. Its translation is CASSVGPENTGELFF.

This clonotype was observed a few times. The chain is built from TRBV5-6 and TRBJ2-4; 9 bases fit TRBD2. CDR1 and CDR2 (germline): SGHDT, YYEEEE. V lost 0 bases, J lost 0 bases, and 4 bases stayed unmatched. This CDR3 contains 17 residues. CDR3 in DNA: TGTGCCAGCAGCTTGGGGCTAGCGGGACTAGCCAAAAACATTCAGTACTTC. This translates into CASSLGLAGLAKNIQYF.

This clonotype was counted between two and nine times. V gene TRBV28 combines with J gene TRBJ2-7; maybe TRBD1 (6 bases). Germline CDR1 MDHEN, CDR2 SYDVKM. This CDR3 comprises 13 residues. The V end was cut by 4 bases, the J end by 6 bases, with 13 bases between. The chain's CDR3 is CASSSTGKGEQYF. CDR3 nucleotide sequence: TGTGCCAGCAGTTCCACAGGGAAGGGCGAGCAGTACTTC. The full variable domain, rest sourced from reference TRBV28 and TRBJ2-7, is DVKVTQSSRYLVKRTGEKVFLECVQDMDHENMFWYRQDPGLGLRLIYFSYDVKMKEKGDIPEGYSVSREKKERFSLILESASTNQTSMYLCASSSTGKGEQYFGPGTRLTVT.

This clonotype was observed a handful of times. This sequence joins TRBV7-3 and TRBJ2-2; no clear D gene. V was clipped by 2 bases and J by 6 bases, with 4 bases between them. The CDR3 totals 12 residues. CDR1 is SGHTA and CDR2 is FQGTGA in the germline V gene. The CDR3 loop reads CASSLSPGELFF. The CDR3 DNA sequence: TGTGCCAGCAGCTTATCCCCCGGGGAGCTGTTTTTT. The full variable domain, with the rest looked up from reference TRBV7-3 and TRBJ2-2, is GAGVSQTPSNKVTEKGKYVELRCDPISGHTALYWYRQSLGQGPEFLIYFQGTGAADDSGLPNDRFFAVRPEGSVSTLKIQRTERGDSAVYLCASSLSPGELFFGEGSRLTVL.

As DNA, the CDR3 is TGTGCCAGCAGCTTTGGTGGGCCTAACACCGGGGAGCTGTTTTTT. Translated, it gives CASSFGGPNTGELFF. V is TRBV7-2 and J is TRBJ2-2; D uncertain. Trimming took 3 bases from V and 2 from J, leaving 10 bases between them. CDR1 and CDR2 from the germline V gene are SGHTA and FQGNSA. This CDR3 contains 15 residues.

The genes are TRBV7-3 and TRBJ2-1, with 12 bases matching TRBD2. This CDR3 has 19 amino acids. J was trimmed by 6 bases and V by 5 bases; bases with no gene match: 17. Germline CDR1 and CDR2: SGHTA and FQGTGA. The CDR3 reads CASSHEKRTSGRNFNEQFF. The CDR3, as DNA: TGTGCCAGCAGCCACGAAAAGAGAACTAGCGGGAGGAACTTCAATGAGCAGTTCTTC.

The chain combines TRBV7-2 with TRBJ2-7; weak D call: TRBD1 (6 bases). Germline values: CDR1 SGHTA, CDR2 FQGNSA. The CDR3 has 14 residues. With 9 bases removed from V and 3 bases from J, the gap between germline ends came to 18 bases. As DNA, the CDR3 is TGTGCCAGTCGCATAGGGGGTGGAGTCTACGAGCAGTACTTC. It encodes CASRIGGGVYEQYF.

The rearrangement uses TRBV29-1 and TRBJ2-1; D gene unclear. This CDR3 contains 14 residues. Germline V gene lookup returns CDR1 SQVTM and CDR2 ANQGSEA. V dropped 1 base and J dropped 1 base, with 8 bases sitting between them. The CDR3 sequence is CSVEARLSYNEQFF. As DNA, the CDR3 is TGCAGCGTTGAAGCGCGGTTGTCCTACAATGAGCAGTTCTTC.